This TCR beta chain is from a study of T cells in Graves' hyperthyroidism and ophthalmopathy. At the level of the study: Sampling of peripheral blood happened at initial diagnosis, prior to any treatment.

Study-level findings and limits: Before onset, ophthalmopathy was predicted by the model a median around 6 months earlier.

Germline V gene data show CDR1 as MGHDK and CDR2 as SYGVNS. This CDR3 has 15 residues. V was clipped by 5 bases and J by 8 bases; unmatched bases: 12. Researchers defined stable Graves' hyperthyroidism as no ophthalmopathy progression within 18 months. Patients between 18 and 65 years old had hyperthyroidism, newly diagnosed and lasting under 2 months. Amplification of TCR beta CDR3 regions was performed using RNA transcripts as template. The HTBI primer set was used in a first-round RT-PCR of the TCR CDR3. TCRdb re-analysed the multiplex PCR reads in MiXCR, keeping a single row per CDR3 protein. The table lists about 700,000 distinct CDR3 sequences, about 15% of them singletons. This clonotype was seen a handful of times. Antigen unknown.

The chain is built from TRBV25-1 and TRBJ2-1; 7 bases are shared with TRBD2. Sequencing used blood. The TCR originated in a woman aged 18-29 years with Graves' hyperthyroidism. CDR3 amino acids: CASSTRRGGFDEQFF. CDR3 nucleotides: TGTGCCAGCAGTACCCGAAGGGGAGGGTTCGATGAGCAGTTCTTC.